A single sample is the source of the 2 T cell receptor beta chains below, sequenced in a study of T cells in Graves' hyperthyroidism and ophthalmopathy. Using RNA transcripts as the source, TCR beta CDR3 regions were amplified. RT-PCR in the first round (using the HTBI primer set) targeted the TCR CDR3. MiXCR was run by TCRdb on the multiplex PCR reads, yielding one entry per CDR3 protein. The table records roughly 500,000 distinct CDR3 sequences, 40% to 50% of them present only once. Sequenced input: peripheral blood or thyroid tissue (not recorded which). These receptors all come from an adult woman with Graves' disease, either hyperthyroidism or ophthalmopathy (not recorded which).

This chain uses TRBV20-1 with TRBJ2-7; no clear D. The CDR3 runs to 14 residues. Trimming left V 3 bases short and J 0 bases short, with 12 bases between. The germline gives CDR1 DFQATT, CDR2 SNEGSKA (reference sequence). This CDR3 reads CSASGYPSSYEQYF. As DNA, the CDR3 is TGCAGTGCTAGTGGCTACCCAAGCTCCTACGAGCAGTACTTC.

This clonotype was picked up many times. J is TRBJ2-5 and V is TRBV29-1, with a possible D match to TRBD1 (8 bases). The germline V gene encodes CDR1 SQVTM and CDR2 ANQGSEA. Trimming took 1 base from V and 5 from J, leaving 14 bases between them. CDR3 size: 14 residues. The CDR3 region has the DNA TGCAGCGTTGAAGTTGACAGGGGAGGGGAGACCCAGTACTTC. As protein: CSVEVDRGGETQYF.